This T cell receptor beta chain is drawn from a study of blood T cell repertoires in COVID-19 (dated by TCRdb to the early 2020s). Notes on the research overall: Samples covering the acute and convalescent phases of COVID-19 were provided by collaborators in the United States, Italy and Spain. The prospective study material was composed of cDNA or gDNA derived from T cells, B-cell-depleted T cells, or PBMCs. Subjects who had been exposed to COVID-19, were actively infected with it, or had recovered from it provided the deeply sampled blood TCRbeta repertoires that made up the dataset. The repertoires were released in a freely available public database meant as a resource for research on the immune response to SARS-CoV-2. The samples were drawn from two sources: the first 160 participants of the ongoing ImmuneRACE study, and 1,200 or so subjects contributed by 6 global collaborators. The sample metadata nearly always contained a de-identified subject ID, COVID-19 status, age in years and sex. Where available, HLA class I and class II types were obtained from metadata supplied by the sample provider rather than from assay-based typing.

Worth noting for this clone: The clone's antigen remains unknown. Base-call qualities are not available, and no considerably larger clone is one nucleotide away.

Overall study outcomes, separate from this receptor: How much clinical and demographic metadata was included differed by source and by participant, and the metadata was provided uncurated.

CDR1 and CDR2 (LNHDA, SQIVND) derive from the germline V gene (reference sequence). The CDR3 measures 15 amino acids from cysteine to phenylalanine. Only the CDR3 DNA is retained, 45 bases long and in frame from the first base. V loses 6 bases of germline sequence and J loses 2 bases, and the interval between the two ends is 14 bases. The immunoSEQ Assay, a bias-controlled multiplex PCR, was used to amplify TCRbeta CDR3 regions from genomic DNA. The original pipeline was this. The number of nucleated cells in each sample was estimated by amplification of reference gene primers within the assay. To quantify the absolute abundance of each unique TCRbeta CDR3 rearrangement, sequence reads were collapsed and filtered. For each sample, productive Simpson clonality was calculated as the square root of Simpson's diversity index across productive rearrangements. TCRdb took over this immuneACCESS table, retaining in-frame rearrangements with V and J assigned. Such tables are incomplete; in checked studies, under half of the missing clones stem from an unresolved V gene, and the remainder is unexplained. That table furnishes V, J and clone size, whereas the DNA furnished D and trimming. This sample lists roughly 66,000 clones; roughly nine tenths were detected once. The ten largest clones represent less than 8% of the sample.

Whole blood was collected in K2EDTA tubes by collaborating institutions according to the institutions' own protocols. For TCRbeta analysis, collaborators shipped samples as frozen whole blood, isolated PBMCs, or DNA extracted from either of those sample types. The sample was peripheral blood. The origin of this receptor is a human donor in a cohort sampled during active COVID-19. In this chain, TRBV19 is recombined with TRBJ1-5; tentative D gene TRBD1, with 5 bases matching. CDR3 loop: CASRPRGDGNQPQHF. The bases read TGTGCCAGTAGGCCTAGGGGTGACGGCAATCAGCCCCAGCATTTT.